Listed below are T cell receptor beta chains from one sample, sequenced in a study of T cells in localized non-small cell lung cancer. Repertoires were generated with immunoSEQ multiplex PCR, while TCRdb's copy carries only in-frame clones and drops some. The repertoire holds around 130,000 clones, with about 90% as singletons. Sequenced here: peripheral blood, sampled before any cancer treatment. The receptors stem from a female donor aged 60 or older with stage I lung adenocarcinoma. Each CDR3 is given with its conserved first and last residue. A D gene is named only where the DNA matches it firmly. Expanded clones are given a class, and other clones once, few, many or no size at all.

J gene: TRBJ2-1; V gene: TRBV2; clone size: NA; D gene: NA; CDR3 DNA: TGTGCCAGCAGTGAAGCGCTTAGCGGTTCATCCTACAATGAGCAGTTCTTC; CDR3 protein: CASSEALSGSSYNEQFF
J gene: TRBJ1-4; V gene: TRBV5-4; clone size: NA; D gene: TRBD1; CDR3 DNA: TGTGCCAGCAGCCTGAAAGAGGGGGCCGGGGAAAAACTGTTTTTT; CDR3 protein: CASSLKEGAGEKLFF
J gene: TRBJ2-7; V gene: TRBV19; clone size: NA; D gene: TRBD1; CDR3 DNA: TGTGCCAGTAGCGAGACGAGTCGGACAGGCATAGACTTC; CDR3 protein: CASSETSRTGIDF
J gene: TRBJ2-5; V gene: TRBV5-1; clone size: NA; D gene: NA; CDR3 DNA: TGCGCCAGCAGCCTCGGCAGGGTCCAAGAGACCCAGTACTTC; CDR3 protein: CASSLGRVQETQYF
J gene: TRBJ2-6; V gene: TRBV6-7; clone size: NA; D gene: TRBD1; CDR3 DNA: TGTGCCAGCAGCAGACAGGGAATCCCTGGGGCCAACGTCCTGACTTTC; CDR3 protein: CASSRQGIPGANVLTF
J gene: TRBJ2-3; V gene: TRBV27; clone size: NA; D gene: TRBD2; CDR3 DNA: TGTGCCAGCAGCCCGGGGGGTGCGACTAGCGGGAGTATTCGGATTAGCACAGATACGCAGTATTTT; CDR3 protein: CASSPGGATSGSIRISTDTQYF
J gene: TRBJ2-3; V gene: TRBV18; clone size: NA; D gene: TRBD1; CDR3 DNA: TGTGCCAGCTCATTGGCGCGGACAGGGGGCGAGGATACGCAGTATTTT; CDR3 protein: CASSLARTGGEDTQYF
J gene: TRBJ1-5; V gene: TRBV27; clone size: NA; D gene: TRBD1; CDR3 DNA: TGTGCCAGCAGTTTGCAGGGGGGACCGAATCAGCCCCAGCATTTT; CDR3 protein: CASSLQGGPNQPQHF
J gene: TRBJ2-2; V gene: TRBV28; clone size: NA; D gene: TRBD2; CDR3 DNA: TGTGCCAGCAGTCTCGCCGGACTAGCGGGATTCGCCGGGGAGCTGTTTTTT; CDR3 protein: CASSLAGLAGFAGELFF
J gene: TRBJ2-1; V gene: TRBV5-1; clone size: once; D gene: NA; CDR3 DNA: TGCGCCAGCAGCCCAGGGAAATTCTTC; CDR3 protein: CASSPGKFF
J gene: TRBJ2-7; V gene: TRBV5-6; clone size: NA; D gene: TRBD2; CDR3 DNA: TGTGCCAGCAGCTTGCGGGGACTAGCGGGCCCCTACGAGCAGTACTTC; CDR3 protein: CASSLRGLAGPYEQYF
J gene: TRBJ2-7; V gene: TRBV5-5; clone size: NA; D gene: TRBD2; CDR3 DNA: TGTGCCAGCAGCCAAACCGGACTAGCGGGAGGCCTCGAGCAGTACTTC; CDR3 protein: CASSQTGLAGGLEQYF
J gene: TRBJ1-1; V gene: TRBV4-2; clone size: NA; D gene: NA; CDR3 DNA: TGTGCCAGCAGCCAAGACCGGGATATCGCCTTCTTT; CDR3 protein: CASSQDRDIAFF
J gene: TRBJ1-2; V gene: TRBV15; clone size: NA; D gene: TRBD1; CDR3 DNA: TGTGCCACCAGCAGACCCGAAGTCAGGGGGCATGGCTACACCTTC; CDR3 protein: CATSRPEVRGHGYTF